These 25 T cell receptor beta chains were all obtained from the same sample, sequenced in a study of T cell responses to AZD1222 COVID-19 vaccine. Some clones are missing from TCRdb's copy, which holds only in-frame ones; the method was immunoSEQ multiplex PCR. The data show 120,000 or so clones, with around 90% seen just once and roughly 1.6% held by the top ten. The sequences come from peripheral blood, collected on day 0 of AZD1222 vaccination. The receptors originated from an adult in good health.

V gene TRBV30 combines with J gene TRBJ2-7; 12 positions agree with TRBD2. Germline V gene data show CDR1 as GTSNPN and CDR2 as SVGIG (reference sequence). The junction had 6 bases not matched to a gene; V was cut back by 3 bases and J by 3 bases. This CDR3 has 15 residues. The CDR3 region has the DNA TGTGCCTGGAGGGCCGGACTAGCGGGACTCTACGAGCAGTACTTC. Amino acids: CAWRAGLAGLYEQYF.

CDR3 nucleotides: TGTGCCAGTAGTATTGGAGATAGCAATCAGCCCCAGCATTTT. It specifies CASSIGDSNQPQHF. The chain recombines TRBV19 with TRBJ1-5; no firm D call. The CDR3 has 14 residues. The V and J ends lost 3 bases and 0 bases respectively, with 6 bases between them. Germline V gives CDR1 LNHDA, CDR2 SQIVND (reference sequence).

The chain recombines TRBV28 with TRBJ1-5; D gene ambiguous. V shed 6 bases and J shed 0 bases, with 3 bases lying between them. There are 12 residues in the CDR3. Germline CDR1 reads MDHEN; CDR2 reads SYDVKM. The CDR3 sequence is CASRVSNQPQHF. CDR3 sequence (DNA): TGTGCCAGCAGAGTTAGCAATCAGCCCCAGCATTTT.

The V gene is TRBV24-1, the J gene TRBJ1-2; tentative D call: TRBD1 (6 bases). This CDR3 has 15 amino acids. CDR1 and CDR2 from the germline V gene are KGHDR and SFDVKD. V was cut by 4 bases and J by 4 bases, with 15 bases left in between. DNA of the CDR3: TGTGCCACCAGTGACTCCAGGACAGACATCTATGGCTACACCTTC. Translation gives CATSDSRTDIYGYTF.

The gene calls are TRBV19 and TRBJ1-2; D possibly corresponds to TRBD1 (6 bases). The V gene lost 10 bases and the J gene lost 8 bases, with 17 bases spanning the gap. The CDR3 covers 12 residues. CDR1 and CDR2 from the germline V gene are LNHDA and SQIVND (reference sequence). In nucleotides, the CDR3 is TGTGCCACCGTTGACAGGAGGAGCGGCTACACCTTC. Protein: CATVDRRSGYTF.

V is TRBV6-2 or TRBV6-3 and J is TRBJ2-1; D perhaps matches TRBD2 (5 bases). The CDR3 totals 15 residues. The germline V gene encodes CDR1 MNHEY and CDR2 SVGEGT. V was pared by 6 bases and J by 6 bases, with 18 bases between. CDR3 DNA: TGTGCCAGCAGCCAACTCACTAGTTTAGGCAATGAGCAGTTCTTC. Its protein is CASSQLTSLGNEQFF.

This clone was detected only once. The chain carries TRBV2 and TRBJ1-1; 10 bases line up with TRBD1. This CDR3 spans 14 amino acids. The ends lost 4 bases at V and 9 bases at J; junction bases unmatched: 8. Per germline, CDR1 SNHLY and CDR2 FYNNEI. The CDR3 protein is CASSVQGQGEKAFF. In DNA, the CDR3 is TGTGCCAGCAGTGTGCAAGGACAGGGGGAGAAAGCTTTCTTT.

This chain connects TRBV7-9 to TRBJ1-1; D gene uncertain. CDR3 length: 11 residues. V dropped 4 bases and J dropped 8 bases, with 8 bases sitting between them. CDR1 is SEHNR and CDR2 is FQNEAQ in the germline V gene (reference sequence). DNA for the CDR3: TGTGCCAGCAGCTATGAACCAGAAGCTTTCTTT. Protein product: CASSYEPEAFF.

The chain uses TRBV6-5 and TRBJ1-4; D gene uncertain. Germline loops: CDR1 MNHEY, CDR2 SVGAGI. The length of the CDR3 is 15 residues. V was clipped by 6 bases and J by 0 bases, with 11 bases between them. The CDR3 sequence is CASSPSGATNEKLFF. CDR3 nucleotide sequence: TGTGCCAGCAGCCCCAGCGGTGCAACTAATGAAAAACTGTTTTTT.

In DNA, the CDR3 is TGTGCCAGCAGCTTACAATGGCCCCCGCGTGTAAGAGATACGCAGTATTTT. Amino acids: CASSLQWPPRVRDTQYF. The rearrangement links TRBV7-2 to TRBJ2-3; D gene unclear. The germline V gene encodes CDR1 SGHTA and CDR2 FQGNSA. V lost 2 bases and J 5 bases, leaving 20 bases between the germline ends. This CDR3 has 17 amino acids.

This chain connects TRBV29-1 to TRBJ2-7; possibly TRBD1 for D (6 bases). Germline V gives CDR1 SQVTM, CDR2 ANQGSEA. The CDR3 is 14 amino acids. V gave up 2 bases and J gave up 6 bases, with 17 bases separating them. The CDR3 region has the DNA TGCAGCGTTGAATCTTTCACCGGGACACGCGAGCAGTACTTC. Its protein is CSVESFTGTREQYF.

The V call is TRBV28, the J call TRBJ1-5; 8 bases fit TRBD1. Trimming cost V 5 bases and J 3 bases; bases outside gene matches: 3. This CDR3 comprises 14 residues. The germline V gene encodes CDR1 MDHEN and CDR2 SYDVKM. The CDR3 spells CASSAGGDNQPQHF. In nucleotides, the CDR3 is TGTGCCAGCAGTGCAGGGGGCGACAATCAGCCCCAGCATTTT.

The chain combines TRBV6-5 with TRBJ1-4; D is unresolved. The CDR3 contains 16 residues. The germline V gene encodes CDR1 MNHEY and CDR2 SVGAGI. Trimming took 0 bases from V and 2 from J, leaving 10 bases between them. The CDR3 sequence: CASSYSTEWTNEKLFF. CDR3 coding DNA: TGTGCCAGCAGTTACTCGACGGAGTGGACTAATGAAAAACTGTTTTTT.

This clone was seen a single time. The chain carries TRBV29-1 and TRBJ2-7; no firm D call. Germline CDR1 SQVTM, CDR2 ANQGSEA. Between the trimmed V and J ends, which lost 4 bases and 3 bases, there was a span of 10 bases. CDR3 size: 12 residues. The CDR3 DNA is TGCAGCGTTGTACTCCCTAGCTACGAGCAGTACTTC. Amino acid sequence: CSVVLPSYEQYF.

J is TRBJ2-1 and V is TRBV2, with a weak D call TRBD2 (5 bases). Between the trimmed V and J ends, which lost 1 base and 0 bases, there was a span of 19 bases. Germline V gives CDR1 SNHLY, CDR2 FYNNEI. The CDR3 is 19 residues long. The CDR3 spells CASSEERLREMSSYNEQFF. The CDR3 nucleotides are TGTGCCAGCAGTGAAGAGCGGTTGAGAGAGATGAGCTCCTACAATGAGCAGTTCTTC. The variable domain in full, completed from reference TRBV2 and TRBJ2-1, reads EPEVTQTPSHQVTQMGQEVILRCVPISNHLYFYWYRQILGQKVEFLVSFYNNEISEKSEIFDDQFSVERPDGSNFTLKIRSTKLEDSAMYFCASSEERLREMSSYNEQFFGPGTRLTVL.

The chain is built from TRBV28 and TRBJ2-3; weak D call: TRBD1 (5 bases). The CDR3 covers 17 residues. Germline assignment: CDR1 MDHEN and CDR2 SYDVKM. Trimming pared 2 bases from V and 9 bases from J, leaving 24 bases between. The CDR3 loop is CASSLAIQASHIETQYF. For the CDR3, the DNA is TGTGCCAGCAGTTTAGCGATACAGGCCAGCCATATTGAAACGCAGTATTTT. Based on the CDR3 plus reference TRBV28 and TRBJ2-3, the full variable domain is DVKVTQSSRYLVKRTGEKVFLECVQDMDHENMFWYRQDPGLGLRLIYFSYDVKMKEKGDIPEGYSVSREKKERFSLILESASTNQTSMYLCASSLAIQASHIETQYFGPGTRLTVL.

The J gene is TRBJ2-1, the V gene TRBV4-2; 7 positions agree with TRBD2. With V trimmed by 0 bases and J by 13 bases, 6 bases remained unmatched. The CDR3 contains 13 residues. CDR1 is LGHNA, CDR2 YNFKEQ, per germline. The CDR3 DNA reads as TGTGCCAGCAGCCAAGAAGGGCGGGAGCGTCAGTTCTTC. Its translation is CASSQEGRERQFF.

The chain couples TRBV27 to TRBJ1-5; TRBD1 matches 9 bases. Germline CDR1 MNHEY, CDR2 SMNVEV (reference sequence). This CDR3 contains 15 residues. Unmatched junction bases numbered 8, after V lost 3 bases and J lost 8 bases. The CDR3 nucleotides are TGTGCCAGCAGTTTTTCACAGGGGGCCCAGGAGCCCCAGCATTTT. Its translation is CASSFSQGAQEPQHF.

The chain links TRBV28 to TRBJ2-1; 10 positions match TRBD2. The CDR3 contains 13 residues. Germline V gene lookup returns CDR1 MDHEN and CDR2 SYDVKM. V was pared by 8 bases and J by 9 bases, with 7 bases of the junction left unmatched. CDR3 region: CASSSGSQGEQFF. The CDR3 region has the DNA TGTGCCAGCTCTAGCGGGAGTCAAGGTGAGCAGTTCTTC.

The gene calls are TRBV7-2 and TRBJ2-5; a weak D match, TRBD2 (5 bases). The germline V gene has CDR1 SGHTA and CDR2 FQGNSA. With 5 bases removed from V and 5 bases from J, the gap between germline ends came to 18 bases. CDR3 size: 15 residues. The CDR3 sequence: CASSAGLSPGETQYF. The CDR3 DNA reads as TGTGCCAGCAGCGCCGGACTGTCTCCTGGGGAGACCCAGTACTTC. Variable domain in full (rest from reference TRBV7-2 and TRBJ2-5): GAGVSQSPSNKVTEKGKDVELRCDPISGHTALYWYRQSLGQGLEFLIYFQGNSAPDKSGLPSDRFSAERTGGSVSTLTIQRTQQEDSAVYLCASSAGLSPGETQYFGPGTRLLVL.

The chain uses TRBV4-1 and TRBJ1-1, with TRBD1 as a possible D gene (6 bases). Trimming left V 4 bases short and J 8 bases short, with 11 bases between. The CDR3 has 12 residues. Germline CDR1 and CDR2: MGHRA and YSYEKL. The CDR3 nucleotides read TGCGCCAGCAGCCCACCCGGGACAGAAGCTTTCTTT. Translation: CASSPPGTEAFF.

The J gene is TRBJ2-7, the V gene TRBV4-3, with 7 bases identical to TRBD2. Germline V gene data show CDR1 as LGHNA and CDR2 as YSLEER. Unmatched junction bases numbered 8, after V lost 4 bases and J lost 2 bases. There are 15 residues in the CDR3. The CDR3, as DNA: TGCGCCAGCAGCCCCGGGACTACTCTTACCTACGAGCAGTACTTC. This codes for CASSPGTTLTYEQYF.

This chain joins TRBV9 and TRBJ1-4; maybe TRBD1 (5 bases). The germline V gene has CDR1 SGDLS and CDR2 YYNGEE. The CDR3 consists of 16 residues. V was trimmed by 2 bases and J by 5 bases, leaving 16 bases between them. The CDR3 loop is CASSVRGGKENEKLFF. The CDR3 DNA reads as TGTGCCAGCAGCGTTAGGGGAGGGAAGGAGAATGAAAAACTGTTTTTT.

The DNA for the CDR3 is TGTGCCAGCAGCGAACGGGATGGGGTGGGCTCCTACAATGAGCAGTTCTTC. It codes for CASSERDGVGSYNEQFF. The chain carries TRBV9 and TRBJ2-1, with D perhaps matching TRBD2 (5 bases). The CDR3 extends over 17 amino acids. V lost 3 bases and J lost 0, with 16 bases in between. CDR1 and CDR2 from the germline V gene are SGDLS and YYNGEE.

The rearrangement links TRBV6-5 to TRBJ1-3; D possibly corresponds to TRBD1 (5 bases). The V end was cut by 4 bases, the J end by 0 bases, with 10 bases between. CDR3 size: 15 residues. Per the germline V gene, CDR1 is MNHEY and CDR2 is SVGAGI. The CDR3 bases are TGTGCCAGCAGTTCGCAGGGAGACTCTGGAAACACCATATATTTT. Translating gives CASSSQGDSGNTIYF.